The sequence of this TCR beta chain was determined in a study of CD8 T cells in ankylosing spondylitis. The CDR3 length is 14 residues. The V gene lost 5 bases and the J gene lost 2 bases, with 15 bases spanning the gap. Germline CDR1 and CDR2: DFQATT and SNEGSKA (reference sequence). As to this clonotype: Its antigen is as yet unknown.

Construction of TCR beta libraries was performed using quantitative 5'-RACE with molecular barcodes. TCRdb redid the calling of the 5' RACE reads with MiXCR, one entry per CDR3 protein. The sample has hundreds of thousands of distinct CDR3 sequences, around 20% seen once. Study results and caveats: In ankylosing spondylitis patients, matched synovial fluid reportedly showed significant enrichment of disease-linked clones.

The sequence came from a female donor with ankylosing spondylitis or in good health (not recorded which). The genes are TRBV20-1 and TRBJ2-5; D assignment may be TRBD1 or TRBD2 (5 bases each). The specimen sequenced was blood, either unsorted or a sorted T cell fraction (not recorded which). The CDR3 is CSAGDPSGQETQYF. The DNA for the CDR3 is TGCAGTGCTGGGGACCCCAGTGGGCAAGAGACCCAGTACTTC.